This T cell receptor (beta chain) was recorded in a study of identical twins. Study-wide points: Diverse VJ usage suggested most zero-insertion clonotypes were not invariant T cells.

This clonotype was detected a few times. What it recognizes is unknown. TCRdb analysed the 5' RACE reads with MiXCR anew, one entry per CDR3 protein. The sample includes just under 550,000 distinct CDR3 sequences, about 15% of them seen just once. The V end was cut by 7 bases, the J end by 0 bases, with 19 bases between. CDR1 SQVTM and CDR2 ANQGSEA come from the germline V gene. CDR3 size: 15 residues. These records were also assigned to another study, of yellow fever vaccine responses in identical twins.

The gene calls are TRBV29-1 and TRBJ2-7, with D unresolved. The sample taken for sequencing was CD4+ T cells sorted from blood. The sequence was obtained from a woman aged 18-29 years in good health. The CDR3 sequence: CSGVSWQEYSYEQYF. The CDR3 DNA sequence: TGCAGCGGGGTGAGTTGGCAGGAGTACTCCTACGAGCAGTACTTC.